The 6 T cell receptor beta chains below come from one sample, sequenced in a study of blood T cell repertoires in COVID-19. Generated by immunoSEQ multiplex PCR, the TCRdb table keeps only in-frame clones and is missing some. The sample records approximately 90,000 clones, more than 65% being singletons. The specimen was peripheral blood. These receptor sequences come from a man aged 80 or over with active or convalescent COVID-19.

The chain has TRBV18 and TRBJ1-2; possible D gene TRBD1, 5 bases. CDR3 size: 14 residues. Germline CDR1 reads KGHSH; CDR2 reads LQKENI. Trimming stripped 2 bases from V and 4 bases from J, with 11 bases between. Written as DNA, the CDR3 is TGTGCCAGCTCACCAGGGGCAGCGCTCTATGGCTACACCTTC. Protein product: CASSPGAALYGYTF.

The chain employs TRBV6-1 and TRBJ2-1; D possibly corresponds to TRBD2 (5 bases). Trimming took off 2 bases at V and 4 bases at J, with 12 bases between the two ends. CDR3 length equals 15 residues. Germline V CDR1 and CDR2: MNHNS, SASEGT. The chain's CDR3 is CASSESRGLYNEQFF. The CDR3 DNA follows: TGTGCCAGCAGTGAATCACGAGGGCTTTACAATGAGCAGTTCTTC.

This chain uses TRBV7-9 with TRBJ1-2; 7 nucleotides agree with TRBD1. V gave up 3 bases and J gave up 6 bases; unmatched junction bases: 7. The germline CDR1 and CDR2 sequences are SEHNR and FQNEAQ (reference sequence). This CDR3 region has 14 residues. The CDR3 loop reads CASSFRQGADGYTF. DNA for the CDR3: TGTGCCAGCAGCTTCCGACAGGGAGCTGATGGCTACACCTTC.

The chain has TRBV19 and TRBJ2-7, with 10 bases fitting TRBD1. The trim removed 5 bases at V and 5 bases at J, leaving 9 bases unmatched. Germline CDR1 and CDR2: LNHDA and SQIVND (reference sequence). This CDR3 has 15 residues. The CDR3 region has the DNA TGTGCCAGTAGTTCTCCGGGACAGGGGAACGACGAGCAGTACTTC. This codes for CASSSPGQGNDEQYF.

As DNA, the CDR3 is TGTGCCAGCAGCTCCTGGGGGAGCGGGGGCTACAATGAGCAGTTCTTC. Encoded protein: CASSSWGSGGYNEQFF. The rearrangement uses TRBV7-2 and TRBJ2-1; 8 bases match TRBD2. The trim removed 4 bases at V and 3 bases at J, leaving 8 bases unmatched. CDR1 and CDR2 (germline): SGHTA, FQGNSA. The CDR3 sequence is 16 residues long.

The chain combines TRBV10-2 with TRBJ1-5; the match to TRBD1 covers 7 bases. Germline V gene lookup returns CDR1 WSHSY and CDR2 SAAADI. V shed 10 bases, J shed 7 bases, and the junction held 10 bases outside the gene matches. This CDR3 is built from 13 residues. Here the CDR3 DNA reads TGCGCCACCTCCGAGGGGGCCAGGCAGCCCCAGCATTTT. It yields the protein CATSEGARQPQHF.